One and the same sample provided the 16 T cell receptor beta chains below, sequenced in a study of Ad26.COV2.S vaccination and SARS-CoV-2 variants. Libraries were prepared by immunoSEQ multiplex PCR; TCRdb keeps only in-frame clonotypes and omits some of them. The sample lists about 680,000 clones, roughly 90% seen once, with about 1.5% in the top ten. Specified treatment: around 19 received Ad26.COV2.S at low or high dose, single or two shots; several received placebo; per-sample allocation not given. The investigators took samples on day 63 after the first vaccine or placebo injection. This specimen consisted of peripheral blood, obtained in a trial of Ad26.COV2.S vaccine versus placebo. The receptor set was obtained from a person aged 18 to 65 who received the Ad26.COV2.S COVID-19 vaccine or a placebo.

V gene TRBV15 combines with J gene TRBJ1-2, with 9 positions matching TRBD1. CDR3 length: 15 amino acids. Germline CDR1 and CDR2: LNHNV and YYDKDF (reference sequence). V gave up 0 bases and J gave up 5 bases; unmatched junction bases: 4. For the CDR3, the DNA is TGTGCCACCAGCAGAGAACCGGGACAGGGATATGGCTACACCTTC. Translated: CATSREPGQGYGYTF.

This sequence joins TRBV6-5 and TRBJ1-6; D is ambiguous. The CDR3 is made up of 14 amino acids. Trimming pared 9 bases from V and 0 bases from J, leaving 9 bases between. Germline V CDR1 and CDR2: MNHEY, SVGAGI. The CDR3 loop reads CASTSSSYNSPLHF. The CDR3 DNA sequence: TGTGCCAGTACATCCAGCTCCTATAATTCACCCCTCCACTTT.

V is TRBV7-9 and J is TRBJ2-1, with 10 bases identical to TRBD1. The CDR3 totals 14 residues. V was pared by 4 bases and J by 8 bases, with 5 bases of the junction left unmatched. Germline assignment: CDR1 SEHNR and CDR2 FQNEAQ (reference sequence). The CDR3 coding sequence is TGTGCCAGCAGCTCAGGGACAGGGGCGGATGAGCAGTTCTTC. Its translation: CASSSGTGADEQFF.

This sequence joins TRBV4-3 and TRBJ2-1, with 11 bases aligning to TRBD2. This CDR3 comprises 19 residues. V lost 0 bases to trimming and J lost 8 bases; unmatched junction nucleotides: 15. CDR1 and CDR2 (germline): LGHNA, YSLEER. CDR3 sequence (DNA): TGCGCCAGCAGCCAAGAAAGATTTAGCGGGGGGGCAAATAAGTATGAGCAGTTCTTC. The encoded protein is CASSQERFSGGANKYEQFF.

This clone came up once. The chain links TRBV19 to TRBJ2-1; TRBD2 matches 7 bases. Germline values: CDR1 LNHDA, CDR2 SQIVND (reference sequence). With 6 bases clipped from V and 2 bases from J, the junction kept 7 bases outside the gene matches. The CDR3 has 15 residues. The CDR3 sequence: CASSLREGPYNEQFF. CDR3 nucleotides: TGTGCCAGTAGCCTGAGGGAGGGCCCCTACAATGAGCAGTTCTTC.

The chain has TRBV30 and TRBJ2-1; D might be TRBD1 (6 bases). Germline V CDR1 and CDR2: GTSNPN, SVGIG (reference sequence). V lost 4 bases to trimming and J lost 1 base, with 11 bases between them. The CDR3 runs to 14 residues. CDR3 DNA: TGTGCCTGGACGGACAGACCGTCCTACAATGAGCAGTTCTTC. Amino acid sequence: CAWTDRPSYNEQFF.

CDR3 bases: TGTGCCAGTAGTATTGACTTCTCCTACAATGAGCAGTTCTTC. This sequence encodes CASSIDFSYNEQFF. J is TRBJ2-1 and V is TRBV19; D is unresolved. In germline, CDR1 is LNHDA, CDR2 SQIVND (reference sequence). This CDR3 has 14 amino acids. The V gene lost 3 bases and the J gene lost 0 bases, with 6 bases spanning the gap.

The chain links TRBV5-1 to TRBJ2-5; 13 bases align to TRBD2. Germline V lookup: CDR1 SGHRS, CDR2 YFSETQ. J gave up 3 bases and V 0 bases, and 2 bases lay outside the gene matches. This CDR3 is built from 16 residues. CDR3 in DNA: TGCGCCAGCAGCTTGGGCGGGACTAGCGGGAAAGAGACCCAGTACTTC. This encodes CASSLGGTSGKETQYF.

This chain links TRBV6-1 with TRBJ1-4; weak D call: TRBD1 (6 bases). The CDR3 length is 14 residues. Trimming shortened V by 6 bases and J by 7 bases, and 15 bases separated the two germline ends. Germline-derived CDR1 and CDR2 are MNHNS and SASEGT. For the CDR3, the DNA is TGTGCCAGCAGATCGGACAGTCTGTCTGAAAAACTGTTTTTT. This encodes CASRSDSLSEKLFF.

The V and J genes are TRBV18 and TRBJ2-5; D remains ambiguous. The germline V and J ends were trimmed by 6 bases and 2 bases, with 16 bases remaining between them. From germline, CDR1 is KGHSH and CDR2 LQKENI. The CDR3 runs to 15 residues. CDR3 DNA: TGTGCCAGCTCGCTGATCCCAGGAGTTCAAGAGACCCAGTACTTC. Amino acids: CASSLIPGVQETQYF.

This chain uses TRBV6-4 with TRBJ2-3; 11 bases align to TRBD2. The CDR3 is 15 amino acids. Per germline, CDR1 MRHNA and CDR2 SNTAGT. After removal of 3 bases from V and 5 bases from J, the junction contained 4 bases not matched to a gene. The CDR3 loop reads CASSELAGGQDTQYF. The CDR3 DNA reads TGTGCCAGCAGTGAATTAGCGGGAGGGCAAGATACGCAGTATTTT.

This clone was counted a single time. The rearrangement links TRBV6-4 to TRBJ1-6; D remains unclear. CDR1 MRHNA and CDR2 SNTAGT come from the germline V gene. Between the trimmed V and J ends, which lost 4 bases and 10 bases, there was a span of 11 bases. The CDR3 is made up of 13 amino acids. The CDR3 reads CASSAYEGSPLHF. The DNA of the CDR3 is TGTGCCAGCAGTGCCTACGAGGGATCACCCCTCCACTTT.

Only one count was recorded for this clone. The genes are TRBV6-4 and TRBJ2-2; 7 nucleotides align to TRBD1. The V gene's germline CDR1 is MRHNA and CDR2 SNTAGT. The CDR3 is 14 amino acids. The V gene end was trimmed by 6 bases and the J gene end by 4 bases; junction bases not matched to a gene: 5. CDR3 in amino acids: CASSLQGFTGELFF. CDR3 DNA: TGTGCCAGCAGCTTACAGGGGTTCACCGGGGAGCTGTTTTTT.

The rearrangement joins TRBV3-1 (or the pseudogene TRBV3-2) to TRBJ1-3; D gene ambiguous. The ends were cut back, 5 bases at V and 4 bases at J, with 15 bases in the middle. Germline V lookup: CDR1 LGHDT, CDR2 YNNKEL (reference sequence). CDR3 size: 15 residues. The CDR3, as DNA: TGTGCCAGCAGCTTCACCCATACGTCGGGAAACACCATATATTTT. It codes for CASSFTHTSGNTIYF.

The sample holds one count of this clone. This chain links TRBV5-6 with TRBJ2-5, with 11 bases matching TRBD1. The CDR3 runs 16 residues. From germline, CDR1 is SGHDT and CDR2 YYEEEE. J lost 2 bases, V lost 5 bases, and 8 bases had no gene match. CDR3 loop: CASSTGQGAWQETQYF. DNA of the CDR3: TGTGCCAGCAGTACCGGACAGGGGGCATGGCAAGAGACCCAGTACTTC.

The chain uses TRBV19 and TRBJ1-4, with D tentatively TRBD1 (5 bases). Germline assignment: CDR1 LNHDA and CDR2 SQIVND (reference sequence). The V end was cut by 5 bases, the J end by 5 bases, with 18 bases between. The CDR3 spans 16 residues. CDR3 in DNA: TGTGCCAGTAGTGCCCCCTCCGGGGCCGGGAATGAAAAACTGTTTTTT. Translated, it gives CASSAPSGAGNEKLFF.